A single sample gave rise to the 20 T cell receptor beta chains below, sequenced in a study of cytomegalovirus exposure and HLA in healthy donors. Researchers ran the PCR with 60 Vbeta and 13 Jbeta primers. Profiled with immunoSEQ multiplex PCR; TCRdb holds only in-frame clones, not every one. Of about 120,000 clones listed, about four fifths are singletons. The specimen sequenced was PBMCs. These receptors were taken from a female donor in good health and CMV-seropositive.

The chain links TRBV10-1 to TRBJ2-1, with TRBD2 matching over 10 bases. The CDR3 is 14 residues long. V was pared by 4 bases and J by 9 bases, with 6 bases of the junction left unmatched. Germline CDR1 reads WNHNN; CDR2 reads SYGVQD (reference sequence). The chain's CDR3 is CASSGLAGESEQFF. For the CDR3, the DNA is TGCGCCAGCAGTGGGCTAGCGGGGGAAAGTGAGCAGTTCTTC.

The V and J genes are TRBV19 and TRBJ1-2, with no clear D. V was shortened by 5 bases and J by 1 base, with 11 bases between the two germline ends. Germline V CDR1 and CDR2: LNHDA, SQIVND (reference sequence). The CDR3 totals 14 residues. The CDR3 DNA reads TGTGCCAGTAGTGCAGGAATCTTTAACTATGGCTACACCTTC. Amino acids: CASSAGIFNYGYTF.

This chain uses TRBV19 with TRBJ1-2, with a weak D call TRBD1 (5 bases). The V gene's germline CDR1 is LNHDA and CDR2 SQIVND (reference sequence). The CDR3 totals 16 residues. The V and J ends lost 4 bases and 0 bases respectively, with 15 bases between them. The CDR3 nucleotides read TGTGCCAGTAGTAGACCGGACACCTTAGCTAACTATGGCTACACCTTC. It yields the protein CASSRPDTLANYGYTF.

The chain joins TRBV7-2 to TRBJ2-5, with D maybe TRBD2 (5 bases). The germline CDR1 and CDR2 sequences are SGHTA and FQGNSA. CDR3 length: 14 residues. V shed 3 bases and J shed 1 base, with 9 bases lying between them. CDR3 in DNA: TGTGCCAGCAGCTTCAACGGGGTCCAAGAGACCCAGTACTTC. Translation gives CASSFNGVQETQYF.

This chain links TRBV7-3 with TRBJ2-3; possibly TRBD2 for D (5 bases). Germline V lookup: CDR1 SGHTA, CDR2 FQGTGA. V was trimmed by 5 bases and J by 8 bases, leaving 17 bases between them. The CDR3 loop spans 14 amino acids. DNA for the CDR3: TGTGCCAGCAGCCGCCTTCCCGGTGAGGGTACGCAGTATTTT. This codes for CASSRLPGEGTQYF. Drawing the rest from reference TRBV7-3 and TRBJ2-3, the complete variable domain is GAGVSQTPSNKVTEKGKYVELRCDPISGHTALYWYRQSLGQGPEFLIYFQGTGAADDSGLPNDRFFAVRPEGSVSTLKIQRTERGDSAVYLCASSRLPGEGTQYFGPGTRLTVL.

The chain joins TRBV5-4 to TRBJ1-1, with a tentative D call TRBD1 (5 bases). Looked up from germline, CDR1 is SGHNT and CDR2 is YYREEE (reference sequence). There are 14 residues in the CDR3. Trimming removed 6 bases from V and 0 bases from J, with 12 bases in between. CDR3 nucleotide sequence: TGTGCCAGCACCCCTAACAGGATGAACACTGAAGCTTTCTTT. This gives the protein CASTPNRMNTEAFF.

CDR3 nucleotides: TGTGCCAGCAGTGAAGCTTTGACAGGGAGGAGCAATCAGCCCCAGCATTTT. It codes for CASSEALTGRSNQPQHF. The chain combines TRBV6-1 with TRBJ1-5, with TRBD1 matching over 7 bases. This CDR3 has 17 residues. V dropped 0 bases and J dropped 1; count of bases not matched to a gene: 6. The germline V gene has CDR1 MNHNS and CDR2 SASEGT.

This chain connects TRBV5-7 to TRBJ1-2; D is undetermined. TRBV5-7 is recorded as an ORF, its role being uncertain. Deletions cut 0 bases from V and 0 bases from J, with 9 bases between. CDR3 length: 15 residues. The CDR3 here is CASSLASRTNYGYTF. CDR3 DNA: TGTGCCAGCAGCTTGGCCAGCAGGACTAACTATGGCTACACCTTC.

The chain carries TRBV15 and TRBJ1-1; D is unclear. CDR3 length: 13 residues. V was pared by 8 bases and J by 1 base, with 11 bases between. Per the germline V gene, CDR1 is LNHNV and CDR2 is YYDKDF (reference sequence). CDR3: CATSLAGNTEAFF. As DNA, the CDR3 is TGTGCCACCTCCCTGGCTGGGAACACTGAAGCTTTCTTT.

This clone was seen a handful of times. This chain connects TRBV6-6 to TRBJ2-3; 9 bases fit TRBD1. The CDR3 consists of 14 residues. Trimming removed 9 bases from V and 3 bases from J; junction bases left unmatched: 7. Per germline, CDR1 MNHNY and CDR2 SVGAGI (reference sequence). CDR3 sequence: CASLRGQGTDTQYF. CDR3 bases: TGTGCCAGTCTGCGCGGACAGGGGACAGATACGCAGTATTTT.

V and J are TRBV6-6 and TRBJ1-5, with 10 bases lining up with TRBD1. J lost 1 base, V lost 5 bases, and 2 bases had no gene match. The CDR3 consists of 15 residues. The germline V gene has CDR1 MNHNY and CDR2 SVGAGI (reference sequence). Here the CDR3 reads CASSRQGASNQPQHF. The CDR3 bases are TGTGCCAGCAGTAGACAGGGGGCGAGCAATCAGCCCCAGCATTTT.

The V gene is TRBV5-1, the J gene TRBJ2-1; D may be TRBD2 (7 bases). V dropped 4 bases and J dropped 6 bases, with 14 bases sitting between them. The CDR3 spans 14 residues. CDR1 is SGHRS, CDR2 YFSETQ, per germline. The CDR3: CASSGGGVVNEQFF. In DNA form, the CDR3 reads TGCGCCAGCAGCGGAGGGGGGGTCGTCAATGAGCAGTTCTTC. The full variable domain, with the rest looked up from reference TRBV5-1 and TRBJ2-1, is KAGVTQTPRYLIKTRGQQVTLSCSPISGHRSVSWYQQTPGQGLQFLFEYFSETQRNKGNFPGRFSGRQFSNSRSEMNVSTLELGDSALYLCASSGGGVVNEQFFGPGTRLTVL.

The chain uses TRBV7-9 and TRBJ2-3; 13 bases are a match to TRBD2. Trimming removed 0 bases from V and 2 bases from J; junction bases left unmatched: 5. Germline-derived CDR1 and CDR2 are SEHNR and FQNEAQ (reference sequence). There are 18 residues in the CDR3. CDR3 sequence: CASSLAILAGGYTDTQYF. The DNA for the CDR3 is TGTGCCAGCAGCTTAGCCATACTAGCGGGGGGGTACACAGATACGCAGTATTTT.

V is TRBV2 and J is TRBJ1-2, with 7 bases identical to TRBD1. V shed 4 bases and J 8 bases; nucleotides not matched to a gene: 7. The length of the CDR3 is 13 residues. Germline-derived CDR1 and CDR2 are SNHLY and FYNNEI. The CDR3 is CASSGTGVAGYTF. The DNA for the CDR3 is TGTGCCAGCAGTGGAACAGGGGTGGCCGGCTACACCTTC.

This clone was counted between two and nine times. The chain combines TRBV2 with TRBJ1-1, with a tentative D call TRBD1 (5 bases). The CDR3 is made up of 15 amino acids. Germline V gene sequence: CDR1 SNHLY, CDR2 FYNNEI. V gave up 3 bases and J gave up 0 bases, with 11 bases separating them. The CDR3 loop reads CASSEMQGLNTEAFF. The CDR3 nucleotides are TGTGCCAGCAGTGAGATGCAGGGATTGAACACTGAAGCTTTCTTT.

This chain uses TRBV5-1 with TRBJ1-2; no clear D. The CDR3 length is 14 residues. The V and J ends lost 0 bases and 2 bases respectively, with 8 bases between them. CDR1 is SGHRS and CDR2 is YFSETQ in the germline V gene. This CDR3 reads CASSLVPGNYGYTF. CDR3 sequence (DNA): TGCGCCAGCAGCTTGGTTCCGGGAAACTATGGCTACACCTTC.

The V gene is TRBV7-2, the J gene TRBJ2-3, with 7 bases aligning to TRBD2. The J segment lost 4 bases and the V segment lost 5 bases, leaving 9 bases of the junction unmatched. The CDR3 contains 15 residues. The germline V gene encodes CDR1 SGHTA and CDR2 FQGNSA. The DNA of the CDR3 is TGTGCCAGCAGCGCCGGGACTACCGAGGCAGATACGCAGTATTTT. Protein: CASSAGTTEADTQYF.

This sequence joins TRBV6-5 and TRBJ2-5; D gene unclear. The V gene lost 4 bases and the J gene lost 6 bases, with 12 bases spanning the gap. The CDR3 has 13 amino acids. Germline lookup yields CDR1 MNHEY and CDR2 SVGAGI. CDR3 sequence (DNA): TGTGCCAGCAGTTTAGATCCGGAGCAGACCCAGTACTTC. Protein: CASSLDPEQTQYF.

As regards this clone: Germline is not matched at one junction end, which may reflect a read error. This chain connects TRBV19 to TRBJ1-1; D is uncertain. From germline, CDR1 is LNHDA and CDR2 SQIVND (reference sequence). This CDR3 region has 14 residues. The CDR3 DNA sequence: TGTGCCGGTAGTATAGGAGCTTTGAACACTGAAGCTTTCTTT. Protein product: CAGSIGALNTEAFF.

The chain links TRBV19 to TRBJ2-1; 11 bases agree with TRBD2. Germline V gene lookup returns CDR1 LNHDA and CDR2 SQIVND (reference sequence). The CDR3 length is 17 residues. Germline trimming cut 4 bases from V and 6 bases from J; bases unmatched to any gene: 11. In nucleotides, the CDR3 is TGTGCCAGTAGTACCACTAGCGGGGGAATCCTAGGCAATGAGCAGTTCTTC. This encodes CASSTTSGGILGNEQFF.